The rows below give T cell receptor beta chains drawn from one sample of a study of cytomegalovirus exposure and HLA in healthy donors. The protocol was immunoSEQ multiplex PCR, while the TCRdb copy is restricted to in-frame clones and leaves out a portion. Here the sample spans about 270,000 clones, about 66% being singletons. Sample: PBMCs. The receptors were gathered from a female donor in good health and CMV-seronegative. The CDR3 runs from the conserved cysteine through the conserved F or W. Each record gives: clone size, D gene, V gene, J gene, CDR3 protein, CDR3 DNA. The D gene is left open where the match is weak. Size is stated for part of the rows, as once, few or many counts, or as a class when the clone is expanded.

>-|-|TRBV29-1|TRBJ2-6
CSARVAGANVLTF
TGCAGTGCTCGGGTGGCCGGGGCCAACGTCCTGACTTTC
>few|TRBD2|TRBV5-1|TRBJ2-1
CASSEGLAGASYNEQFF
TGCGCCAGCAGCGAGGGACTAGCGGGAGCATCCTACAATGAGCAGTTCTTC
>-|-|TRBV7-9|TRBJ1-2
CSSSVMAVVYGYTF
TGTTCCAGCAGCGTAATGGCGGTTGTCTATGGCTACACCTTC
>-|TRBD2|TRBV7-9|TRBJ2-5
CASKWLMRESETQYF
TGTGCCAGCAAGTGGTTGATGCGGGAGTCGGAGACCCAGTACTTC
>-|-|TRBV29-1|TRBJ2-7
CSVEAGYEQYF
TGCAGCGTTGAGGCAGGATACGAGCAGTACTTC
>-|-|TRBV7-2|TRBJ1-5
CASSLKGLSNQPQHF
TGTGCCAGCAGCTTGAAGGGGTTGAGCAATCAGCCCCAGCATTTT
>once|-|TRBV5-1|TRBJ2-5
CASSAGVVASAQETQYF
TGCGCCAGCAGCGCAGGGGTCGTCGCGAGCGCGCAAGAGACCCAGTACTTC
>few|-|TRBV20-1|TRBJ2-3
CSAGADTQYF
TGCAGTGCCGGGGCAGATACGCAGTATTTT
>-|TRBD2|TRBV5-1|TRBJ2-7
CASTRSPGGTYEQYF
TGCGCCAGCACCCGTTCCCCGGGAGGTACCTACGAGCAGTACTTC
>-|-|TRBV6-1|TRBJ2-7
CASSERTVASYEQYF
TGTGCCAGCAGTGAAAGGACAGTCGCCTCCTACGAGCAGTACTTC
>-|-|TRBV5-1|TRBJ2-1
CASSSTGTGTMEQFF
TGCGCCAGCAGCTCTACCGGGACTGGGACCATGGAGCAGTTCTTC
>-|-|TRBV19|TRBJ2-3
CASSIGDTDTQYF
TGTGCCAGTAGTATCGGGGACACAGATACGCAGTATTTT
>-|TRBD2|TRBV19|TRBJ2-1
CASSRPPRAREGSSYNEQFF
TGTGCCAGTAGTAGACCCCCACGTGCCCGGGAGGGGAGCTCCTACAATGAGCAGTTCTTC
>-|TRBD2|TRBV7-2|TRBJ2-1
CASSLDWTSGRNEQFF
TGTGCCAGCAGCTTAGATTGGACTAGCGGGAGAAATGAGCAGTTCTTC
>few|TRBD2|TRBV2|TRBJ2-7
CASRVLAMEYEQYF
TGTGCCAGCAGAGTACTAGCGATGGAATACGAGCAGTACTTC
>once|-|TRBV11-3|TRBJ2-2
CASSLDGNTGELFF
TGTGCCAGCAGCTTAGACGGGAACACCGGGGAGCTGTTTTTT
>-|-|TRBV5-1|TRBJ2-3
CATRELGTDTQYF
TGCGCCACACGGGAGTTGGGCACAGATACGCAGTATTTT
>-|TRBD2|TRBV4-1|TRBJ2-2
CASSQDPTGTSGRRGTGELFF
TGCGCCAGCAGCCAAGATCCCACCGGGACTAGCGGGAGGAGGGGCACCGGGGAGCTGTTTTTT
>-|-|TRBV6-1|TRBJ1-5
CASTSGRNQPQHF
TGTGCCAGCACCTCCGGGAGAAATCAGCCCCAGCATTTT
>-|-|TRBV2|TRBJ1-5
CASSGEGLLPGSNQPQHF
TGTGCCAGCAGTGGGGAGGGACTCCTCCCGGGTAGCAATCAGCCCCAGCATTTT
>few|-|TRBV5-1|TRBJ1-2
CASTEMTGNYGYTF
TGCGCCAGCACCGAAATGACGGGAAACTATGGCTACACCTTC
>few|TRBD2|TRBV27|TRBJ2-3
CASSERTSGYSTDTQYF
TGTGCCAGCAGTGAGCGGACTAGCGGCTATAGCACAGATACGCAGTATTTT
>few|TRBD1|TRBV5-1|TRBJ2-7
CATQIRPQGQGLNEQYF
TGCGCCACCCAAATAAGGCCCCAGGGACAGGGTCTCAACGAGCAGTACTTC
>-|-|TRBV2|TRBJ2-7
CASSRGYEQYF
TGTGCCAGCTCCCGGGGGTACGAGCAGTACTTC
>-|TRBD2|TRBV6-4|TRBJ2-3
CASRPGTSSTDTQYF
TGTGCCAGCAGACCCGGGACTAGCAGTACAGATACGCAGTATTTT
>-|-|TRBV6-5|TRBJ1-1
CASSLGGSKRAFF
TGTGCCAGCAGTCTCGGAGGCTCCAAGCGGGCTTTCTTT
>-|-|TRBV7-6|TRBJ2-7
CASSLETDYEQYF
TGTGCCAGCAGCTTAGAGACAGACTACGAGCAGTACTTC
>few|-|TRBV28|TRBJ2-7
CASSGLLYEQYF
TGTGCCAGCAGTGGACTACTCTACGAGCAGTACTTC
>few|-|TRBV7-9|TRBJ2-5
CASSMPGGETQYF
TGTGCCAGCAGCATGCCAGGGGGGGAGACCCAGTACTTC
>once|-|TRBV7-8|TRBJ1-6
CASSLAVRSSPLHF
TGTGCCAGCAGCTTAGCTGTCCGTAGTTCACCCCTCCACTTT
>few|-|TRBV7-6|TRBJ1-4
CASSLRGNEKLFF
TGTGCCAGCAGCTTAAGGGGTAATGAAAAACTGTTTTTT
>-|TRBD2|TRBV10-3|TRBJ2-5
CAIRSGRGDQETQYF
TGTGCCATCCGGAGCGGGAGGGGGGACCAAGAGACCCAGTACTTC
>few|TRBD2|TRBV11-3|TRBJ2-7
CASSWGLAYEQYF
TGTGCCAGCAGTTGGGGACTAGCCTACGAGCAGTACTTC
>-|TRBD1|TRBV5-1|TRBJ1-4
CASSLDVQGGEKLFF
TGCGCCAGCAGCTTGGACGTTCAGGGGGGTGAAAAACTGTTTTTT
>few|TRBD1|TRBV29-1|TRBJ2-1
CSAQGRDRRLNEQFF
TGCAGCGCACAAGGCCGGGACAGACGTCTCAATGAGCAGTTCTTC
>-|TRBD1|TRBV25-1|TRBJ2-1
CASSERGTGYNEQFF
TGTGCCAGCAGTGAAAGGGGGACAGGTTACAATGAGCAGTTCTTC
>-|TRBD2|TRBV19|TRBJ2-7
CASSIVSTSTYEQYF
TGTGCCAGTAGTATAGTTTCGACTAGCACCTACGAGCAGTACTTC
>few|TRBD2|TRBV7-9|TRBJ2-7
CASRGTSGKEGDEQYF
TGTGCCAGCAGAGGGACTAGCGGGAAGGAAGGGGACGAGCAGTACTTC
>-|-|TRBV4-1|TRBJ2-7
CASSLRVSYEQYF
TGCGCCAGCAGCCTCAGGGTTTCGTACGAGCAGTACTTC
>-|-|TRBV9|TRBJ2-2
CASSVVGTWTGELFF
TGTGCCAGCAGCGTAGTAGGGACATGGACCGGGGAGCTGTTTTTT
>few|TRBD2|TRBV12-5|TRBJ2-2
CASGLVSTIPGLAGVFLNTGELFF
TGTGCTAGTGGTTTGGTGAGCACGATTCCGGGACTAGCGGGAGTTTTCTTGAACACCGGGGAGCTGTTTTTT
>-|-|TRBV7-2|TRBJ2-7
CASSRAGLPNYEQYF
TGTGCCAGCAGCCGCGCGGGACTCCCTAACTACGAGCAGTACTTC
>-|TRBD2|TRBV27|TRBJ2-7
CASRGQGLAASYEQYF
TGTGCCAGCCGCGGTCAGGGACTAGCGGCCTCCTACGAGCAGTACTTC
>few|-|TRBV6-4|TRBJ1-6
CASSDDSSAPLHF
TGTGCCAGCAGTGACGATAGTAGCGCACCCCTCCACTTT